This TCR beta chain was identified during a study of T-cell reconstitution after alpha-beta-depleted transplantation in children. Study results and limitations: Expanded graft clones numbering several hundred reportedly gave rise to alpha-beta T cells about two months after transplant. By one year post-transplant, T-cell counts and diversity largely arose from T cells that were newly produced. Where some patients showed high TCRbeta diversity at day 60, it came from recipient T cells and thymic progenitors that had survived.

The CDR3 is made up of 12 amino acids. Trimming took 6 bases from V and 5 from J, leaving 13 bases between them. From germline, CDR1 is DFQATT and CDR2 SNEGSKA (reference sequence). For TCRbeta, the library was prepared with unique molecular identifiers. TCRdb analysed the PCR reads with MiXCR anew, one entry per CDR3 protein. Of 600,000 or so distinct CDR3 sequences listed, roughly 24% were seen once; the top ten hold 13% to 15%. There are a few counts of this clonotype. Its antigen is not known. This specimen was PBMCs, mostly from graft donor cells, taken 360 days after TCRalphabeta/CD19-depleted stem cell transplant. The clonotype originates from a boy less than two years old who had a stem cell transplant for acute myeloid leukemia, so the T cells may come from the graft donor. The chain employs TRBV20-1 and TRBJ2-5, with D possibly TRBD1 on 5 matching bases. The chain's CDR3 is CSAVGQSETQYF. Written as DNA, the CDR3 is TGCAGTGCGGTGGGGCAGTCGGAGACCCAGTACTTC.